The clone carrying this T cell receptor (beta chain) was seen more than once but under ten times. Its antigen is unidentified. The library targeted TCRbeta and was prepared with unique molecular identifiers. Each CDR3 protein is one row after TCRdb ran MiXCR on the PCR reads. The repertoire includes hundreds of thousands of distinct CDR3 sequences, about 12% of them detected once, and around 0.76% sits in the top ten. Germline V gives CDR1 DFQATT, CDR2 SNEGSKA (reference sequence). The CDR3 runs 13 residues. V gave up 8 bases and J gave up 0 bases, with 11 bases separating them. This entry comes from a study of T-cell reconstitution after alpha-beta-depleted transplantation in children. The study, taken as a whole, reports: Two months or so post-transplant, alpha-beta T cells reportedly derived from several hundred expanded graft clones. T-cell counts and diversity were attributed mostly to newly produced T cells one year after transplant.

This clonotype was sampled from a girl aged 2-10 years with congenital amegakaryocytic thrombocytopenia, due to receive a stem cell transplant. The sequences come from PBMCs, collected before TCRalphabeta/CD19-depleted stem cell transplant. The chain couples TRBV20-1 to TRBJ1-3; D not resolved. The CDR3 sequence: CSTRRVSGNTIYF. In DNA form, the CDR3 reads TGCAGTACAAGGAGGGTCTCTGGAAACACCATATATTTT.